This record covers a single T cell receptor (beta chain). The antigen remains unidentified. A multiplex PCR was run with 60 Vbeta primers and 13 Jbeta primers. TCRdb keeps only in-frame clones here, not all; method: immunoSEQ multiplex PCR. Among some 150,000 clones listed, roughly 82% were seen once. The data were taken from a study of cytomegalovirus exposure and HLA in healthy donors. Overall study findings and caveats: Apparent HLA restriction characterized most CMV-associated TCR beta chains in a later analysis.

This TCR derives from a man aged 45-65 years in good health and CMV-seropositive. The sequenced material came from PBMCs.

CDR3 amino acids: CASSFGLAAQETQYF. CDR3 DNA: TGTGCCAGCAGCTTCGGACTAGCGGCGCAAGAGACCCAGTACTTC. V and J are TRBV11-3 and TRBJ2-5, with TRBD2 matching 10 bases. This CDR3 is 15 amino acids long. The trim removed 3 bases at V and 2 bases at J, leaving 3 bases unmatched. The germline gives CDR1 SGHNT, CDR2 YENEEA.